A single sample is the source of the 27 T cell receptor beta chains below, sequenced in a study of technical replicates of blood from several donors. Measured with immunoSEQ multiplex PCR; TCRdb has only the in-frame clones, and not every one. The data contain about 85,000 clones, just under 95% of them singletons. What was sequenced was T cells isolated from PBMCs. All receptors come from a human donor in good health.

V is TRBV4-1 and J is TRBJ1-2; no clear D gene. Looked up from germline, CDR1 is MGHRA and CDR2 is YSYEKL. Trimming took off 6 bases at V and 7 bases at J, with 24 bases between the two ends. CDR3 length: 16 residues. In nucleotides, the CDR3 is TGCGCCAGCAGACGATCCGGCGGGATCCTGACGAGTGGCTACACCTTC. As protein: CASRRSGGILTSGYTF.

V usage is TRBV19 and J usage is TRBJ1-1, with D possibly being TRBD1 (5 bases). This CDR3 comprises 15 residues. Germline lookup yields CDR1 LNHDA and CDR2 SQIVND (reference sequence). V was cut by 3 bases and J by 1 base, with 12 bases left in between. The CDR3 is CASSMQGRGNTEAFF. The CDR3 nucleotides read TGTGCCAGTAGTATGCAGGGAAGGGGGAACACTGAAGCTTTCTTT.

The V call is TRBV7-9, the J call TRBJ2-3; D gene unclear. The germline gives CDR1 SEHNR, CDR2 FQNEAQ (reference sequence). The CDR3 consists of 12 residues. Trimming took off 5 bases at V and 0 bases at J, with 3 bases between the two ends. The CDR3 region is CASSESTDTQYF. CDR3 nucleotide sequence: TGTGCCAGCAGCGAGAGCACAGATACGCAGTATTTT.

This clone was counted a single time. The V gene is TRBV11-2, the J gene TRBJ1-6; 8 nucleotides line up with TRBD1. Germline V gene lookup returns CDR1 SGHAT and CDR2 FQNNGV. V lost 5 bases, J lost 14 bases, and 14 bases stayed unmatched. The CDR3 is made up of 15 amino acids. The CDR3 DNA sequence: TGTGCCAGCAGCCCCGGCGGACAGGGCTCTCTCACCCTCCACTTT. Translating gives CASSPGGQGSLTLHF.

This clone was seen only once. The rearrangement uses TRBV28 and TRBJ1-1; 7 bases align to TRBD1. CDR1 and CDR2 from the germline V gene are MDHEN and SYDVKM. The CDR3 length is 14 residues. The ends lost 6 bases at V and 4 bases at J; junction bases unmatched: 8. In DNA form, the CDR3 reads TGTGCCAGCAGCAGGGGGGTCCGGGGCACTGAAGCTTTCTTT. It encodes CASSRGVRGTEAFF.

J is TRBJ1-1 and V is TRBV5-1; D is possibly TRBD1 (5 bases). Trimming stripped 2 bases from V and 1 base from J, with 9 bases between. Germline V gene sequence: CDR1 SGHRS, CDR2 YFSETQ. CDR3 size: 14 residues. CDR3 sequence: CASSFQTGNTEAFF. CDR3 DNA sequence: TGCGCCAGCAGCTTTCAAACAGGGAACACTGAAGCTTTCTTT.

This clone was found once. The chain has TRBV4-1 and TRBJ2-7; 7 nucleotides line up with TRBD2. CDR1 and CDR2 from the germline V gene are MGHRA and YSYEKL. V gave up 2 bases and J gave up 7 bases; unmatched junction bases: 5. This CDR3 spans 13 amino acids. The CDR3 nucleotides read TGCGCCAGCAGCCAATTAGTACTAGCGGAGCAGTACTTC. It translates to CASSQLVLAEQYF.

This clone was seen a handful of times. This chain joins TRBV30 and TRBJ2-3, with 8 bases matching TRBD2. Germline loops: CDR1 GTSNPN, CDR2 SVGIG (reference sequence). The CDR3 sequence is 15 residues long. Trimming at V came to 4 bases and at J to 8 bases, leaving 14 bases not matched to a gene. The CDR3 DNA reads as TGTGCCTGGAACGGGGGGGCTGGTCAGTACGTTACGCAGTATTTT. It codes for CAWNGGAGQYVTQYF.

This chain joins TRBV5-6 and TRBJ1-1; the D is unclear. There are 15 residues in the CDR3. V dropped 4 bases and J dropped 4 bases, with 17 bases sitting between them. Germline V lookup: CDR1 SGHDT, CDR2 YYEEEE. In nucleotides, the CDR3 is TGTGCCAGCAGCCTGAATGACCTCGGGGTCACTGAAGCTTTCTTT. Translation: CASSLNDLGVTEAFF.

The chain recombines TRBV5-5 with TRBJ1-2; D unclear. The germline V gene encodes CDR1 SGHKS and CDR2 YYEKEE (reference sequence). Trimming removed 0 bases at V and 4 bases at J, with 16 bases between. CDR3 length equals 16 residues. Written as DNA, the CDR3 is TGTGCCAGCAGCTTGGAACCGAACATCCATCGCTATGGCTACACCTTC. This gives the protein CASSLEPNIHRYGYTF.

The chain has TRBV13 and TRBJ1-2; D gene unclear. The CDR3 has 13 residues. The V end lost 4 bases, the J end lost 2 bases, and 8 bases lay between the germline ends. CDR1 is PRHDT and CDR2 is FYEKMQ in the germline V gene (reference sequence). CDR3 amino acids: CASSSRMNYGYTF. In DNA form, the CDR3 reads TGTGCCAGCAGCTCCAGGATGAACTATGGCTACACCTTC.

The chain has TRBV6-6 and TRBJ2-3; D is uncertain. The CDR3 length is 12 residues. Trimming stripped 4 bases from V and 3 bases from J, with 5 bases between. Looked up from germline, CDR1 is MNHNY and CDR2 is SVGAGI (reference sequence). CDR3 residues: CASSSHTDTQYF. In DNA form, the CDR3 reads TGTGCCAGCAGTTCCCATACAGATACGCAGTATTTT.

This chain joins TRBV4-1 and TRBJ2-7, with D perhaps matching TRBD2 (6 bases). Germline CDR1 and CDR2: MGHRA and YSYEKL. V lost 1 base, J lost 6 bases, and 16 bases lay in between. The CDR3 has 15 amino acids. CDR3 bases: TGCGCCAGCAGCCAAGGGTGGGGAGGTATCCGCGAGCAGTACTTC. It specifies CASSQGWGGIREQYF.

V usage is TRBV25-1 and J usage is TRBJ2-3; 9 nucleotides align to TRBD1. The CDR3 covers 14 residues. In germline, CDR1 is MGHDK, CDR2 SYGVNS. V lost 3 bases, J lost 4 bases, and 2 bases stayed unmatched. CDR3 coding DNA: TGTGCCAGCAGTGAGGACAGGGGCCCAGATACGCAGTATTTT. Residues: CASSEDRGPDTQYF.

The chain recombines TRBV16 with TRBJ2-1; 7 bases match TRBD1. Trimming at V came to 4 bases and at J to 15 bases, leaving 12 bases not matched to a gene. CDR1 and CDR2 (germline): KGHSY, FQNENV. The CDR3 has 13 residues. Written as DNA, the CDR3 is TGTGCCAGCAGCCTTGGCCGGGACAGTAAGCCGTTCTTC. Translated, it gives CASSLGRDSKPFF.

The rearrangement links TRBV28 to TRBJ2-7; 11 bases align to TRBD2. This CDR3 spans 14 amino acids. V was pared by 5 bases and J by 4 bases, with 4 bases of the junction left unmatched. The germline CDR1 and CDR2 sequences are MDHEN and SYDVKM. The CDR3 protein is CASSQTSGIYEQYF. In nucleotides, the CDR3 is TGTGCCAGCAGTCAGACTAGCGGGATATACGAGCAGTACTTC.

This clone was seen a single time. CDR3 nucleotides: TGTGCCAGCAGCCCGAGGACAGGGAACACTGAAGCTTTCTTT. It translates to CASSPRTGNTEAFF. The chain has TRBV6-6 and TRBJ1-1; TRBD1 matches 7 bases. The V segment lost 6 bases and the J segment 1 base; nucleotides outside the gene matches: 5. The CDR3 spans 14 residues. From germline, CDR1 is MNHNY and CDR2 SVGAGI (reference sequence).

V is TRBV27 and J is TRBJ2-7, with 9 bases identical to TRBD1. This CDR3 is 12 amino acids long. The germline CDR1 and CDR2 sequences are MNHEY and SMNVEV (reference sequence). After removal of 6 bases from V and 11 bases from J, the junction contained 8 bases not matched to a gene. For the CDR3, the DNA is TGTGCCAGCAGCCTGGGACAGGGCGTCGAGTACTTC. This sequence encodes CASSLGQGVEYF.

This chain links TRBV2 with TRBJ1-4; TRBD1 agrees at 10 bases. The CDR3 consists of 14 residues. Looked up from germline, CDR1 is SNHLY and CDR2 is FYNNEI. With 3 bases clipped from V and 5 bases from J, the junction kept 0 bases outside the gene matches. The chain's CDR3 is CASSEDRGNEKLFF. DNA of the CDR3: TGTGCCAGCAGTGAGGACAGGGGGAATGAAAAACTGTTTTTT.

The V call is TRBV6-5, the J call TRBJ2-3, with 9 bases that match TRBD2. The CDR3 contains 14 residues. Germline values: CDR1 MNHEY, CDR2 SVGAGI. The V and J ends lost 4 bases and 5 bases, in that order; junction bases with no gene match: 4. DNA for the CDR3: TGTGCCAGCAGTTCTAGCGGGACGGTAGATACGCAGTATTTT. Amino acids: CASSSSGTVDTQYF.

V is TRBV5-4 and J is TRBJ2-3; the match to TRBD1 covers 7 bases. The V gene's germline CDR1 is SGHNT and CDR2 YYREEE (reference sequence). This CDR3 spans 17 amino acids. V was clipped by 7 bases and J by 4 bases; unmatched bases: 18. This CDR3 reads CASAIILTGVEADTQYF. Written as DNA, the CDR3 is TGTGCCAGCGCTATCATACTAACAGGGGTTGAGGCAGATACGCAGTATTTT.

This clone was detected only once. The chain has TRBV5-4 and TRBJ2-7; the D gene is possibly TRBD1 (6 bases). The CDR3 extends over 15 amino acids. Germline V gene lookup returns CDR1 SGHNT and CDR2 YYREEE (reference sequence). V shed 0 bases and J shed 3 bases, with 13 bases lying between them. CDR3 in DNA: TGTGCCAGCAGCTTGGGGACAGCGGTAGGCTACGAGCAGTACTTC. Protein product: CASSLGTAVGYEQYF.

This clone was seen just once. The CDR3, as DNA: TGTGCCAGCAGTGAAAACAGTCACGTCCGTACAGATACGCAGTATTTT. Its protein product is CASSENSHVRTDTQYF. The chain links TRBV6-1 to TRBJ2-3; D remains ambiguous. Deletions cut 2 bases from V and 3 bases from J, with 15 bases between. Germline lookup yields CDR1 MNHNS and CDR2 SASEGT. The CDR3 sequence is 16 residues long.

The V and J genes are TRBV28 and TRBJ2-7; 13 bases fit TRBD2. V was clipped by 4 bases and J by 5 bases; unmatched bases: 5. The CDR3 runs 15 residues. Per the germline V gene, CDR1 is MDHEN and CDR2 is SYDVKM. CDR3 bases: TGTGCCAGCAGTTGGACTAGCGGGAGCTCTGACGAGCAGTACTTC. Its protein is CASSWTSGSSDEQYF.

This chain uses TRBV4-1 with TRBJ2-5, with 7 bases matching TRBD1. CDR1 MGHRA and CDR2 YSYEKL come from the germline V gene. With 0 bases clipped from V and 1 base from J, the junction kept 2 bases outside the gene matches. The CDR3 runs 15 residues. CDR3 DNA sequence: TGCGCCAGCAGCCAAGAAGGGACAGTCCAAGAGACCCAGTACTTC. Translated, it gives CASSQEGTVQETQYF.

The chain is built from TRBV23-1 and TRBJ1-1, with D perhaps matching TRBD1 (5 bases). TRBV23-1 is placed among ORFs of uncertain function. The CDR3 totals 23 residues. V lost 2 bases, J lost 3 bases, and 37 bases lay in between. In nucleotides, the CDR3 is TGCGCCAGCAGTCAACAATCTGCCGGACATCGGATTCCTGAACTGCGCGCCTACACTGAAGCTTTCTTT. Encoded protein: CASSQQSAGHRIPELRAYTEAFF.

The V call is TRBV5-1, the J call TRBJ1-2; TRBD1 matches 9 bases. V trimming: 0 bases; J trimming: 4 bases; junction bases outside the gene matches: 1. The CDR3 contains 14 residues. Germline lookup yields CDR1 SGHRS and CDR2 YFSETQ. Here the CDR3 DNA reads TGCGCCAGCAGCTTGGGACAGGGGGGCTATGGCTACACCTTC. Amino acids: CASSLGQGGYGYTF.